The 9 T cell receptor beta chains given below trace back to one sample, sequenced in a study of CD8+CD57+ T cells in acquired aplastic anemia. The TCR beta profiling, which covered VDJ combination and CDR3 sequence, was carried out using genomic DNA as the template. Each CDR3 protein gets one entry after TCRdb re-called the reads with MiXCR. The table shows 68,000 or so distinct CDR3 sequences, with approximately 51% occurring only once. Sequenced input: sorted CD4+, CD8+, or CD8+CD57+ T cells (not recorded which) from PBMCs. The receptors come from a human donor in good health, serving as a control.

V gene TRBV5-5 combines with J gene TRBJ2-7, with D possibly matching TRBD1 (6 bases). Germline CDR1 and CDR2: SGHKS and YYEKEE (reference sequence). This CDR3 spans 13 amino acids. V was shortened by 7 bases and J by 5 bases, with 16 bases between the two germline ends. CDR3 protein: CASAKGGRDEQYF. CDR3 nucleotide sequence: TGTGCCAGCGCGAAAGGGGGACGGGACGAGCAGTACTTC.

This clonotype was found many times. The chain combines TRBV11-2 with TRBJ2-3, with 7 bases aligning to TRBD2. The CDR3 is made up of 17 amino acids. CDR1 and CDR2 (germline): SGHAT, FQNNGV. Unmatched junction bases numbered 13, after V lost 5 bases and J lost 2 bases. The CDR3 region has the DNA TGTGCCAGCAGCGAACCCGCTCCGGGACTACTCACAGATACGCAGTATTTT. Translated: CASSEPAPGLLTDTQYF.

The CDR3 is CASSAGTPTYEQYF. DNA of the CDR3: TGTGCCAGCAGTGCCGGGACACCCACTTACGAGCAGTACTTC. The chain links TRBV25-1 to TRBJ2-7; D perhaps matches TRBD1 (6 bases). CDR1 is MGHDK, CDR2 SYGVNS, per germline. V was pared by 4 bases and J by 4 bases, with 14 bases between. CDR3 length: 14 residues.

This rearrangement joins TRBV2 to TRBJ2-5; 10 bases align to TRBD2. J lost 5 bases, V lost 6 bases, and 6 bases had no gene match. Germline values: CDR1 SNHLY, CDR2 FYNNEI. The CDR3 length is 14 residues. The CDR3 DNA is TGTGCCAGCAGCCCCGGGACTAGCGTTGAGACCCAGTACTTC. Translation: CASSPGTSVETQYF.

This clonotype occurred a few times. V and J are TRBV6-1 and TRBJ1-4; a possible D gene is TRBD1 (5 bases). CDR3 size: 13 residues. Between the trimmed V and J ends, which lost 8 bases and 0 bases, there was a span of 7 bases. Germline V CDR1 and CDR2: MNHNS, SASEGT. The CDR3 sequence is CASAGTTNEKLFF. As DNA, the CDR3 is TGTGCCAGCGCAGGGACAACTAATGAAAAACTGTTTTTT.

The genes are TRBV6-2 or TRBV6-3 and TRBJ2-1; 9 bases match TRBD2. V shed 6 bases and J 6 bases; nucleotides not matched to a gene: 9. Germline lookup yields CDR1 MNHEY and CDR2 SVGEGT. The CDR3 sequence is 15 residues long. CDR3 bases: TGTGCCAGCAGCCGAAGACTAGCGGAGTTCAATGAGCAGTTCTTC. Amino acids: CASSRRLAEFNEQFF.

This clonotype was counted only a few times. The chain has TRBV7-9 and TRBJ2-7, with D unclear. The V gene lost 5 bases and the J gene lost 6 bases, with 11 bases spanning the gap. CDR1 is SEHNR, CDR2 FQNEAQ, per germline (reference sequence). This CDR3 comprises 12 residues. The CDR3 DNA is TGTGCCAGCAGCGGACGTCTGAGCGAGCAGTACTTC. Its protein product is CASSGRLSEQYF.

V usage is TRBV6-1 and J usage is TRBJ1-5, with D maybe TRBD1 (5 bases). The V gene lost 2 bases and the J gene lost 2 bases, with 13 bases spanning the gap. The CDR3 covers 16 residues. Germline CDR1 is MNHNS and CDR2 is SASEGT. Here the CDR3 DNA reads TGTGCCAGCAGTGAATTCGAGGGACTCGGCAATCAGCCCCAGCATTTT. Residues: CASSEFEGLGNQPQHF.

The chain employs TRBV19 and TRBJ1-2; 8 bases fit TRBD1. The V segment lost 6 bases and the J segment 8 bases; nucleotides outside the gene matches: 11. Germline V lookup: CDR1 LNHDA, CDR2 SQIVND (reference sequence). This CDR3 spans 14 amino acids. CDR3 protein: CASSLRTGGLGYTF. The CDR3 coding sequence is TGTGCCAGTAGCCTACGAACAGGGGGATTGGGCTACACCTTC.